This TCR beta chain was retrieved from a study of naive and memory T cell subsets. Two oligonucleotides, mixed equimolar, formed the beta constant-region primer covering TRBC1 and TRBC2. Using its own MiXCR run on the UMI-ligation and nested PCR reads, TCRdb lists one record per CDR3 protein. This sample yields some 150,000 distinct CDR3 sequences, of which about 17% are seen a single time; about 0.14% belongs to the top ten. The sample was naive CD4+ T cells from blood. The clonotype was recovered from a human donor in good health.

In DNA form, the CDR3 reads TGCGCCAGCAGCTGGGAGGGGGAGACCCAGTACTTC. Translated, it gives CASSWEGETQYF. The rearrangement joins TRBV5-1 to TRBJ2-5, with TRBD2 matching over 7 bases. This CDR3 has 12 residues. From germline, CDR1 is SGHRS and CDR2 YFSETQ. Germline trimming cut 3 bases from V and 5 bases from J; bases unmatched to any gene: 1.